Presented here are 4 T cell receptor beta chains from one specimen sequenced in a study of molecular identifiers for immune sequencing clone quantification. Via MiXCR, TCRdb re-called the PCR reads, giving one row per CDR3 protein. Altogether hundreds of thousands of distinct CDR3 sequences are present, 20% to 25% being singletons, with the ten largest covering 0.81%. Specimen: naive CD8+ T cells from blood, with Jurkat cell RNA spiked in. Specified subset: FACS-sorted CD8+CD4-CCR7+CD45RA+ naive T cells. These receptors were taken from a human donor in good health. Some libraries in this study had Jurkat cell RNA spiked in.

This clonotype was detected once. A much bigger clone sits one base away, suggesting this may be a read error. This chain connects TRBV4-3 to TRBJ1-2; no definite D call. Per germline, CDR1 LGHNA and CDR2 YSLEER. This CDR3 is built from 12 residues. Written as DNA, the CDR3 is TGCGCCAGCAGCCATGAAAACTATGGCCACACCTTC. It specifies CASSHENYGHTF.

The table lists this clonotype with many counts. The V gene is TRBV7-9, the J gene TRBJ2-1; D unclear. The length of the CDR3 is 14 residues. Trimming left V 2 bases short and J 10 bases short, with 15 bases between. CDR1 and CDR2 (germline): SEHNR, FQNEAQ (reference sequence). The CDR3 is CASSLRASADEQFF. The DNA of the CDR3 is TGTGCCAGCAGCTTAAGGGCGAGCGCGGACGAGCAGTTCTTC. The variable domain in full, with the rest retrieved from reference TRBV7-9 and TRBJ2-1, is DTGVSQNPRHKITKRGQNVTFRCDPISEHNRLYWYRQTLGQGPEFLTYFQNEAQLEKSRLLSDRFSAERPKGSFSTLEIQRTEQGDSAMYLCASSLRASADEQFFGPGTRLTVL.

The chain joins TRBV13 to TRBJ2-3, with TRBD2 matching over 9 bases. The J segment lost 4 bases and the V segment lost 2 bases, leaving 10 bases of the junction unmatched. In germline, CDR1 is PRHDT, CDR2 FYEKMQ (reference sequence). This CDR3 is 17 amino acids long. For the CDR3, the DNA is TGTGCCAGCAGCTTATATGAGCGGGGGGAGGATTCAGATACGCAGTATTTT. Its translation: CASSLYERGEDSDTQYF.

In regard to this clonotype: This may be a read error, as it is one base from a much larger clone. This chain uses TRBV11-2 with TRBJ2-1, with a tentative D call TRBD1 (5 bases). Germline-derived CDR1 and CDR2 are SGHAT and FQNNGV. CDR3 length: 14 residues. V was trimmed by 2 bases and J by 8 bases, leaving 13 bases between them. The CDR3 DNA sequence: TGTGCCAGCAGCTTAATTTCAGGGTGGCATGAGCAGTTCTTC. Translated, it gives CASSLISGWHEQFF.